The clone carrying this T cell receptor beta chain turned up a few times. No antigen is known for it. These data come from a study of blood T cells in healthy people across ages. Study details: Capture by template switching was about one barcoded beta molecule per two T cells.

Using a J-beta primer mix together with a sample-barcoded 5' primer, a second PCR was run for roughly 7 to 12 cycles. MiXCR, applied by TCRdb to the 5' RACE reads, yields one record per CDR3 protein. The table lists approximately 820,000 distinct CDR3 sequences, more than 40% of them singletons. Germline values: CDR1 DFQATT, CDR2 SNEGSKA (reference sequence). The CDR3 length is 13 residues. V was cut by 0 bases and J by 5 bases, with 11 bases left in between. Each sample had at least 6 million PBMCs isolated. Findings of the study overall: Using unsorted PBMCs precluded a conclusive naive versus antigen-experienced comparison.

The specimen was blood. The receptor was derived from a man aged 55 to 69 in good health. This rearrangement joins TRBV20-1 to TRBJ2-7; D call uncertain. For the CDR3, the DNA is TGCAGTGCTAGAGAGGGTGTGGTTGACGAGCAGTACTTC. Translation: CSAREGVVDEQYF.